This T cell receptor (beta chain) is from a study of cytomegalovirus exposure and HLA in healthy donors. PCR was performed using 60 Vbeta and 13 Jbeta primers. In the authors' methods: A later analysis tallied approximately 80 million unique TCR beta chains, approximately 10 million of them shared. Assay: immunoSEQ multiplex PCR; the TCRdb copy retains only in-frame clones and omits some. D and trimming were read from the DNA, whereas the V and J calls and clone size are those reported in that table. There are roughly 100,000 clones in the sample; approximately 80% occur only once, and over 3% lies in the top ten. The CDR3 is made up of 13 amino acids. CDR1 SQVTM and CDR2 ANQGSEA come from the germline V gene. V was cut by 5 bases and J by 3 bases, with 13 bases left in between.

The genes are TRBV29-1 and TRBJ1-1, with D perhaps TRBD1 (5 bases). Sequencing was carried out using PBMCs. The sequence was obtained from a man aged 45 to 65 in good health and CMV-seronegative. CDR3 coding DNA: TGCAGCGTTTCGCGCAGCAGGGACACTGAAGCTTTCTTT. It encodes CSVSRSRDTEAFF.